The sequence of this T cell receptor (beta chain) was determined in a study of response to subunit inactivated influenza vaccine. CDR3 size: 17 residues. CDR1 and CDR2 (germline): MNHEY, SVGAGI. Losses at the gene ends were 2 bases for V and 1 base for J; bases not matched to a gene: 7. From the RT-PCR reads, TCRdb called clonotypes with MiXCR, one entry per CDR3 protein. Counted here are 500,000 to 600,000 distinct CDR3 sequences, more than 15% occurring once; the ten biggest clones make up roughly 3.1%. The sample consisted of CD4+ T cells sorted from PBMCs, taken roughly 24 months after vaccination. The TCR was taken from a man between 50 and 75 years old who received an inactivated influenza vaccine. The V and J genes are TRBV6-5 and TRBJ2-3; 9 bases match TRBD2. The CDR3 DNA reads as TGTGCCAGCAGTTACCTGACTGGCGGGAGGGGCACAGATACGCAGTATTTT. Amino acid sequence: CASSYLTGGRGTDTQYF.